This is a list of T cell receptor beta chains from one sample in a study of vaccination and CD4 T cells after COVID-19. These receptors have no known antigen. TCRdb independently ran MiXCR on the PCR reads; one entry per CDR3 protein. The sample records about 23,000 distinct CDR3 sequences, about 40% being singletons. The sequencing used CD4+ T cells from blood, cultured in vitro, collected about 7 months after SARS-CoV-2 vaccination. Receptors originate from a human donor who had recovered from COVID-19. Both conserved end residues are part of each CDR3. A D gene is named only where the DNA matches it firmly. Rows give clone size only sometimes, using once, few, many, or a class for an expanded clone.

cdr3_length | j_call | clone_size | v_call | d_call | cdr3_aa | cdr3_nt
13 | TRBJ2-2 | few | TRBV6-4 | NA | CASSDSTSGELFF | TGTGCCAGCAGTGACTCGACTAGCGGGGAGCTGTTTTTT
14 | TRBJ1-1 | once | TRBV6-5 | NA | CASSYIRGGTEAFF | TGTGCCAGCAGTTATATCAGGGGAGGCACTGAAGCTTTCTTT
13 | TRBJ2-7 | large | TRBV4-1 | TRBD2 | CASSPGLAGEQYF | TGCGCCAGCAGCCCGGGACTAGCGGGCGAGCAGTACTTC
18 | TRBJ2-1 | NA | TRBV25-1 | TRBD1 | CASSDPPDRTHSYNEQFF | TGTGCCAGCAGTGATCCCCCGGACAGGACCCACTCCTACAATGAGCAGTTCTTC
14 | TRBJ2-2 | NA | TRBV20-1 | NA | CSARDSKSTGELFF | TGCAGTGCTAGGGACTCAAAATCTACCGGGGAGCTGTTTTTT
14 | TRBJ1-6 | NA | TRBV10-3 | TRBD1 | CAISGQESTTPLHF | TGTGCCATCAGCGGACAGGAAAGTACTACACCCCTCCACTTT
13 | TRBJ1-2 | few | TRBV20-1 | NA | CSAWDTFNYGYTF | TGCAGTGCCTGGGACACATTCAACTATGGCTACACCTTC
12 | TRBJ1-5 | NA | TRBV2 | NA | CASSAERQPQHF | TGTGCCAGCAGTGCGGAGAGGCAGCCCCAGCATTTT
11 | TRBJ2-1 | NA | TRBV20-1 | NA | CSVSPHDEQFF | TGCAGTGTTTCTCCCCACGATGAGCAGTTCTTC
19 | TRBJ2-1 | NA | TRBV4-2 | NA | CASSQDIYSGTHGRHEQFF | TGTGCCAGCAGCCAAGATATTTACAGCGGGACACACGGTCGCCATGAGCAGTTCTTC
13 | TRBJ1-5 | few | TRBV19 | NA | CASSDSYNQPQHF | TGTGCCAGTAGTGACAGCTACAATCAGCCCCAGCATTTT
15 | TRBJ2-1 | few | TRBV20-1 | NA | CSARVAGTSYNEQFF | TGCAGTGCTAGAGTGGCGGGTACCTCCTACAATGAGCAGTTCTTC
12 | TRBJ2-7 | NA | TRBV4-2 | NA | CASSQSSYEQYF | TGTGCCAGCAGCCAGAGCTCCTACGAGCAGTACTTC
14 | TRBJ1-3 | NA | TRBV7-9 | TRBD1 | CASSLTGAENTIYF | TGTGCCAGCAGTTTGACAGGGGCTGAAAACACCATATATTTT
14 | TRBJ1-5 | few | TRBV28 | TRBD1 | CASSLRTGNQPQHF | TGTGCCAGCAGTTTGCGGACAGGGAATCAGCCCCAGCATTTT
15 | TRBJ1-1 | few | TRBV28 | NA | CASSPTGLGWTEAFF | TGTGCCAGCAGTCCGACAGGCCTAGGGTGGACTGAAGCTTTCTTT
13 | TRBJ1-6 | NA | TRBV7-2 | NA | CASSLDRASPLHF | TGTGCCAGCAGCTTAGACAGAGCTTCACCCCTCCACTTT
15 | TRBJ2-5 | NA | TRBV24-1 | NA | CATSDDPPGVETQYF | TGTGCCACCAGTGATGATCCCCCAGGGGTGGAGACCCAGTACTTC
14 | TRBJ2-7 | few | TRBV6-1 | NA | CASTRENDLYEQYF | TGTGCCAGCACGAGGGAAAACGATCTTTACGAGCAGTACTTC
15 | TRBJ1-5 | NA | TRBV19 | TRBD1 | CASSMRGQDYQPQHF | TGTGCCAGTAGTATGCGGGGACAGGATTATCAGCCCCAGCATTTT
14 | TRBJ2-7 | NA | TRBV7-2 | NA | CASSLGVAPYEQYF | TGTGCCAGCAGCTTAGGGGTAGCTCCCTACGAGCAGTACTTC
16 | TRBJ2-5 | NA | TRBV5-1 | TRBD1 | CASSLAGQSVAETQYF | TGCGCCAGCAGCTTGGCGGGACAGTCGGTGGCGGAGACCCAGTACTTC
15 | TRBJ2-3 | NA | TRBV28 | TRBD1 | CASSTGQGRRDTQYF | TGTGCCAGCAGTACCGGACAGGGGAGGAGAGATACGCAGTATTTT
15 | TRBJ2-3 | few | TRBV7-3 | TRBD1 | CASRGRDRLTDTQYF | TGTGCCAGCAGAGGCCGGGACAGGTTAACAGATACGCAGTATTTT
13 | TRBJ2-4 | few | TRBV20-1 | NA | CSATLVAKNIQYF | TGCAGTGCCACCCTTGTAGCCAAAAACATTCAGTACTTC
15 | TRBJ2-1 | few | TRBV7-2 | TRBD2 | CASSLGRTSGNEQFF | TGTGCCAGCAGCTTAGGTCGCACTAGCGGGAATGAGCAGTTCTTC